This T cell receptor beta chain was identified in a study of response to subunit inactivated influenza vaccine. General study findings and limits: Each seasonal influenza vaccination, the authors suggested, recruits few new T cells.

This CDR3 spans 15 amino acids. V shed 6 bases, J shed 3 bases, and the junction held 5 bases outside the gene matches. CDR1 is SQVTM and CDR2 is ANQGSEA in the germline V gene. Turning to this clonotype: No antigen is known for it.

Each CDR3 protein is one row after TCRdb ran MiXCR on the RT-PCR reads. The sample holds a few hundred thousand distinct CDR3 sequences, around 15% seen once. The source material was PBMCs from blood, sampled approximately 12 days after vaccination. The V and J genes are TRBV29-1 and TRBJ2-1; 13 positions agree with TRBD2. This receptor was obtained from a man aged 50 to 59 who received an inactivated influenza vaccine. This CDR3 reads CSVQGTSGIYNEQFF. The CDR3 nucleotides read TGCAGCGTGCAGGGGACTAGCGGGATCTACAATGAGCAGTTCTTC.